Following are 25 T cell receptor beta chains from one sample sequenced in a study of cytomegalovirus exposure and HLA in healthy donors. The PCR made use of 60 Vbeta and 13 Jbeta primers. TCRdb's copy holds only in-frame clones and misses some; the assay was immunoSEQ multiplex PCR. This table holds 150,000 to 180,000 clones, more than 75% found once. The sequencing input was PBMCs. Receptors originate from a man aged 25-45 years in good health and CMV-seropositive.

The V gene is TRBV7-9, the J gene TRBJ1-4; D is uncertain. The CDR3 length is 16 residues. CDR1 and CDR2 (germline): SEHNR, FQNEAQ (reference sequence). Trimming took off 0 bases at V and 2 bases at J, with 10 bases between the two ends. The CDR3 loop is CASSLASIRTNEKLFF. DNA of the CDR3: TGTGCCAGCAGCTTAGCGTCTATACGGACTAATGAAAAACTGTTTTTT.

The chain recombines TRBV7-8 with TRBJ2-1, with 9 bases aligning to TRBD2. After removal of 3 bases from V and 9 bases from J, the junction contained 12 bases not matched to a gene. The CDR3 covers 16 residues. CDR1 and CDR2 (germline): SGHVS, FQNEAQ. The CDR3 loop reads CASSFDTGTSSREQFF. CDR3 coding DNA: TGTGCCAGCAGCTTCGACACCGGGACTAGCTCGCGTGAGCAGTTCTTC. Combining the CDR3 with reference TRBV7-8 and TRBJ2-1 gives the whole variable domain GAGVSQSPRYKVAKRGQDVALRCDPISGHVSLFWYQQALGQGPEFLTYFQNEAQLDKSGLPSDRFFAERPEGSVSTLKIQRTQQEDSAVYLCASSFDTGTSSREQFFGPGTRLTVL.

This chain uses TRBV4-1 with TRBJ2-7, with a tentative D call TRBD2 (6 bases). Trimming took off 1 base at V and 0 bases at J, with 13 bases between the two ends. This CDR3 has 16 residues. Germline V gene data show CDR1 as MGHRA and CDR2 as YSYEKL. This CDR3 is CASSQVYGGSSYEQYF. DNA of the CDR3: TGCGCCAGCAGCCAAGTCTACGGGGGTAGCTCCTACGAGCAGTACTTC.

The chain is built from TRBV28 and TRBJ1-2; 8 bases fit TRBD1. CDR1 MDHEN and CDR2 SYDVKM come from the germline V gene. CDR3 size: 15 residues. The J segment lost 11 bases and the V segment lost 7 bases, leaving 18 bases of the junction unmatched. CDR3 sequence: CASNSGTGPQSPYTF. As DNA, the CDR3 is TGTGCCAGCAATTCCGGGACAGGCCCCCAATCACCTTACACCTTC.

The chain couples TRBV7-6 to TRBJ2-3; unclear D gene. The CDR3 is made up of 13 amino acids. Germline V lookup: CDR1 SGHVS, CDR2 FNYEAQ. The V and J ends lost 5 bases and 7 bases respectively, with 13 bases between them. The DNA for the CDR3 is TGTGCCAGCAGCCTCGGGTTCGAAAATACGCAGTATTTT. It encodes CASSLGFENTQYF.

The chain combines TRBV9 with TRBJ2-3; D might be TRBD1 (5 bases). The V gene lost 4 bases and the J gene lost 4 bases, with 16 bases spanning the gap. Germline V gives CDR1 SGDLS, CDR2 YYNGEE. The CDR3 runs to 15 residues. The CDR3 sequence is CASSPQILGPDTQYF. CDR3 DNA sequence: TGTGCCAGCAGCCCTCAGATTCTGGGGCCAGATACGCAGTATTTT.

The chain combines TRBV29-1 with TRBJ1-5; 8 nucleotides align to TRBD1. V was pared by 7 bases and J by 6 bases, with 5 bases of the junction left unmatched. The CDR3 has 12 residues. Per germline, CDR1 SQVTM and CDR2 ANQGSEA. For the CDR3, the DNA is TGCAGCGCAGGACAGGGCGGTCAGCCCCAGCATTTT. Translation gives CSAGQGGQPQHF.

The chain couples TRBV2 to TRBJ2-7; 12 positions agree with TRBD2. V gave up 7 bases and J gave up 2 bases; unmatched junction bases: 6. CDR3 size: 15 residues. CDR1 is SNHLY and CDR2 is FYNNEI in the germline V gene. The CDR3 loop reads CASKAGTSGPYEQYF. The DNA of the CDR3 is TGTGCCAGCAAGGCCGGGACTAGCGGGCCCTACGAGCAGTACTTC.

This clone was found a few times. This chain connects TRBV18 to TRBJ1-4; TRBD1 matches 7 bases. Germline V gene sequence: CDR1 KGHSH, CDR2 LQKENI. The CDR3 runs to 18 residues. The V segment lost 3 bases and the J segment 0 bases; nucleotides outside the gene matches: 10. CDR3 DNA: TGTGCCAGCTCACCCACAACCGGGACAGCGGCAACTAATGAAAAACTGTTTTTT. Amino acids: CASSPTTGTAATNEKLFF.

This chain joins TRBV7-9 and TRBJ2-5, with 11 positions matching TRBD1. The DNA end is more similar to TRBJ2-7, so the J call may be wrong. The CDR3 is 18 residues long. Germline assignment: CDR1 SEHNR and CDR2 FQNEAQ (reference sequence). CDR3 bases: TGTGCCAGCAGCACTGATCCGGGGGATGGGACAGGGGGTTACGAGCAGTACTTC. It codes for CASSTDPGDGTGGYEQYF.

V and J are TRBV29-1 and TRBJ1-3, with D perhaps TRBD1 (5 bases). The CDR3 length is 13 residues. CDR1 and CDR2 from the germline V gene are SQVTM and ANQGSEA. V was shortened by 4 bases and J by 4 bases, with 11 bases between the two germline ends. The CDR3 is CSVAGTAGNTIYF. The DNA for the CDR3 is TGCAGCGTTGCAGGGACTGCCGGAAACACCATATATTTT.

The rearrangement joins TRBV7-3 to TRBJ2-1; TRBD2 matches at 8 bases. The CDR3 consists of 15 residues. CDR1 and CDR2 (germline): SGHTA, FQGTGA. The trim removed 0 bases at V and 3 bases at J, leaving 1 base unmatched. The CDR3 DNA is TGTGCCAGCAGCTTAACAGCGGGAGACTACAATGAGCAGTTCTTC. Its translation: CASSLTAGDYNEQFF. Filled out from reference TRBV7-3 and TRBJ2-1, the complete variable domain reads GAGVSQTPSNKVTEKGKYVELRCDPISGHTALYWYRQSLGQGPEFLIYFQGTGAADDSGLPNDRFFAVRPEGSVSTLKIQRTERGDSAVYLCASSLTAGDYNEQFFGPGTRLTVL.

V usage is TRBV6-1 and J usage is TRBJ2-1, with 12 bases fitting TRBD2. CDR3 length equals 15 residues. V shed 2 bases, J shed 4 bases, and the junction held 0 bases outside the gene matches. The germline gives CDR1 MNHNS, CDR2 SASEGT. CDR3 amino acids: CASSELAGGYNEQFF. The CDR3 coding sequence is TGTGCCAGCAGTGAACTAGCGGGAGGGTACAATGAGCAGTTCTTC.

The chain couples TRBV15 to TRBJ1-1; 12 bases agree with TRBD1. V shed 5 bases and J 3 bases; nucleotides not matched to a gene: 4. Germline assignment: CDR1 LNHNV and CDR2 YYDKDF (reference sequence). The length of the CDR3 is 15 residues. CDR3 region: CATSGTGGRDTEAFF. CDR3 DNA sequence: TGTGCCACCAGCGGGACAGGGGGCCGAGACACTGAAGCTTTCTTT. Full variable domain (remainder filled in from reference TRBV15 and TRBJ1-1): DAMVIQNPRYQVTQFGKPVTLSCSQTLNHNVMYWYQQKSSQAPKLLFHYYDKDFNNEADTPDNFQSRRPNTSFCFLDIRSPGLGDTAMYLCATSGTGGRDTEAFFGQGTRLTVV.

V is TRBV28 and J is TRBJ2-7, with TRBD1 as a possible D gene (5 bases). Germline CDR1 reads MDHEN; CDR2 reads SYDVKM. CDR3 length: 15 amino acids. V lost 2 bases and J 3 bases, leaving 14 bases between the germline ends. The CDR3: CASSLNGGHDYEQYF. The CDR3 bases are TGTGCCAGCAGTTTAAATGGCGGACACGACTACGAGCAGTACTTC.

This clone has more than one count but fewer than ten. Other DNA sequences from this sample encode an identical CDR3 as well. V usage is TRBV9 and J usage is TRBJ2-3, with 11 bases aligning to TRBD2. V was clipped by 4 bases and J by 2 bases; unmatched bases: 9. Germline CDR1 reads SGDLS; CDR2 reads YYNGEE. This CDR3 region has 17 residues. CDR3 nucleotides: TGTGCCAGCAGCCCCCGCGGGACTAGCGGTAACACAGATACGCAGTATTTT. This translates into CASSPRGTSGNTDTQYF.

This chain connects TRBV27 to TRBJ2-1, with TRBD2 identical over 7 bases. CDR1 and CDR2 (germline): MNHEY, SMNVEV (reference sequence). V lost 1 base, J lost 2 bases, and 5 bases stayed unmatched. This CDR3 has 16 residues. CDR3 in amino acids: CASSLWGTTTYNEQFF. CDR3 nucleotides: TGTGCCAGCAGTTTATGGGGGACTACTACCTACAATGAGCAGTTCTTC.

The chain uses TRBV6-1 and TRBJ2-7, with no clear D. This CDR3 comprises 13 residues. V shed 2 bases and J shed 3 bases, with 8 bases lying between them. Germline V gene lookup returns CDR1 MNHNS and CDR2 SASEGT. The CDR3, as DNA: TGTGCCAGCAGTGAATCCCCGAGCTACGAGCAGTACTTC. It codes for CASSESPSYEQYF.

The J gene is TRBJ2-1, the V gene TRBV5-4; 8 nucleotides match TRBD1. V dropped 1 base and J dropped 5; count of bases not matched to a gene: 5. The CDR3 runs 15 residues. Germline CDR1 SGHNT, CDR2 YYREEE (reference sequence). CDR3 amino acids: CASSLTGGKDNEQFF. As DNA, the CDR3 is TGTGCCAGCAGCTTGACAGGGGGTAAGGACAATGAGCAGTTCTTC. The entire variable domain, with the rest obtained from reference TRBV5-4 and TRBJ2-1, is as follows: ETGVTQSPTHLIKTRGQQVTLRCSSQSGHNTVSWYQQALGQGPQFIFQYYREEENGRGNFPPRFSGLQFPNYSSELNVNALELDDSALYLCASSLTGGKDNEQFFGPGTRLTVL.

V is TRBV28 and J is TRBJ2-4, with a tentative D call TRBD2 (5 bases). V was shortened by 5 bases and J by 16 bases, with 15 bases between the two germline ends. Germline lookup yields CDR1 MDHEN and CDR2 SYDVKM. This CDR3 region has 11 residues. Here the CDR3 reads CASSVRTGIYF. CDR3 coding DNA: TGTGCCAGCAGTGTTAGAACGGGAATATACTTC. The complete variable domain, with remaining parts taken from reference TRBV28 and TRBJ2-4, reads DVKVTQSSRYLVKRTGEKVFLECVQDMDHENMFWYRQDPGLGLRLIYFSYDVKMKEKGDIPEGYSVSREKKERFSLILESASTNQTSMYLCASSVRTGIYFGAGTRLSVL.

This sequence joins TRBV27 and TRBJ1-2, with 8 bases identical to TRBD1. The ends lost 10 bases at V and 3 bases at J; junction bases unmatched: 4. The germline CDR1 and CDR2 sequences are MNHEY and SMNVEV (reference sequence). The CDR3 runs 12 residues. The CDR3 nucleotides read TGTGCCACGGGGGGACAGGACTATGGCTACACCTTC. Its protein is CATGGQDYGYTF.

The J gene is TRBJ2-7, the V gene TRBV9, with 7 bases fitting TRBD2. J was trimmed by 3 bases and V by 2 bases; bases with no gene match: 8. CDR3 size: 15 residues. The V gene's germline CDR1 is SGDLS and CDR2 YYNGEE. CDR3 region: CASSVGPGRHYEQYF. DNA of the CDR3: TGTGCCAGCAGCGTGGGACCCGGGAGGCACTACGAGCAGTACTTC.

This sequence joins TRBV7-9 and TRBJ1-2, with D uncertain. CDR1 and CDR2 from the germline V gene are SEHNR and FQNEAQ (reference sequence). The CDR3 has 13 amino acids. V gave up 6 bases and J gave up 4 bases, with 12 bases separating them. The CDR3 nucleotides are TGTGCCAGCAGTCCCGCATCGGGCTATGGCTACACCTTC. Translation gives CASSPASGYGYTF.

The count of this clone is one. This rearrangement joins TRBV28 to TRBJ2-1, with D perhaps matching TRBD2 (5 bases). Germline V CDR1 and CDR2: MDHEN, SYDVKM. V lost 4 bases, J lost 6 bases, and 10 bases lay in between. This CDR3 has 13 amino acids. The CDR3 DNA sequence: TGTGCCAGCAGTTCCCCGGGGAGCAATGAGCAGTTCTTC. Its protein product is CASSSPGSNEQFF.

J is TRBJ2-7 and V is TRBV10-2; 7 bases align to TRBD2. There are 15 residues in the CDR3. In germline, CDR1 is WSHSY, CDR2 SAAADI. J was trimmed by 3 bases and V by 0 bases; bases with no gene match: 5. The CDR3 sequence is CASSESWVAGYEQYF. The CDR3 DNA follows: TGCGCCAGCAGTGAGTCCTGGGTAGCGGGCTACGAGCAGTACTTC.